This TCR beta chain comes out of a study of blood T cell repertoires in COVID-19. The CDR3 spans 16 residues. CDR1 and CDR2 from the germline V gene are KGHSH and LQKENI. Germline trimming cut 3 bases from V and 0 bases from J; bases unmatched to any gene: 4. The repertoire was sequenced with immunoSEQ multiplex PCR; TCRdb's copy has only in-frame clones and lacks some. The sample includes fewer than 400,000 clones, 80% to 90% of them seen just once. The chain combines TRBV18 with TRBJ1-1, with 10 bases that match TRBD1. The TCR originated in a man under 40 who had recovered from COVID-19. The sample comprised PBMCs or T cells enriched from blood (not recorded which). For the CDR3, the DNA is TGTGCCAGCTCACCGGGACAGGGGATTCTGAACACTGAAGCTTTCTTT. It encodes CASSPGQGILNTEAFF.